This TCR beta chain stems from a study of blood T cell repertoires in COVID-19. Study context: Spain, Italy and the United States supplied samples that represented acute and convalescent COVID-19. In each case, the material was cDNA or gDNA derived from T cells, B-cell-depleted T cells, or PBMCs.

Original handling: Amplifying reference gene primers gave estimates of nucleated cell counts. The method was immunoSEQ multiplex PCR; TCRdb's version includes in-frame clones alone and lacks a portion of them. The D gene and trimming were derived from the DNA, and the V and J assignments and clone size from that table. Of 40,000 to 50,000 clones detected, about 83% appear once; the ten largest clones hold about 48%. CDR3 size: 16 residues. Germline V lookup: CDR1 MNHEY, CDR2 SVGAGI. V lost 0 bases, J lost 0 bases, and 4 bases stayed unmatched. The V call is TRBV6-5, the J call TRBJ1-1; 7 bases map to TRBD1. Specimen: peripheral blood. The receptor's source is a woman older than 75 with acute or convalescent COVID-19. The CDR3 coding sequence is TGTGCCAGCAGTTACTCAGGGACAGCAATGAACACTGAAGCTTTCTTT. Amino acids: CASSYSGTAMNTEAFF.